Reported below is one T cell receptor (beta chain). Its specificity is unknown. The CDR3 covers 16 residues. The V segment lost 0 bases and the J segment 0 bases; nucleotides outside the gene matches: 1. Germline V gene sequence: CDR1 LGHNA, CDR2 YSLEER. Repertoires were generated with immunoSEQ multiplex PCR, while TCRdb's copy carries only in-frame clones and drops some. Of 8,000 to 10,000 clones listed, about 69% are singletons. This sample was taken from a study of tissue T cells after allogeneic stem cell transplantation. The study's findings and limits: Alloreactivity or antigen specificity of tissue TCRs was not determined; some clones might be host cells. Tissue-detected TCR repertoire was only partly captured by blood and spleen T cells.

Comparators without hematopoietic cell transplant had other cancers, at least five gastrointestinal samples, and no known gastrointestinal disease. The specimen comprised tissue from the stomach, sampled at autopsy. The V call is TRBV4-3, the J call TRBJ2-2, with 7 bases lining up with TRBD2. The source is a male donor aged 60 or over with lung cancer. Here the CDR3 DNA reads TGCGCCAGCAGCCAAGAACGGGGGGCGAACACCGGGGAGCTGTTTTTT. This translates into CASSQERGANTGELFF.